Listed below are T cell receptor beta chains from one sample, sequenced in a study of cytomegalovirus exposure and HLA in healthy donors. Using immunoSEQ multiplex PCR, the repertoire was profiled, and TCRdb retains in-frame clones only, with some absent. The sample has approximately 110,000 clones; about 84% are singletons. Sequencing input: PBMCs. The receptors originated from a man between 35 and 55 years old in good health and CMV-seronegative. Both conserved end residues are part of each CDR3. D genes are given only for firm matches. Size tells how often a clone was seen (once, few, many) or the class of an expanded clone, and some rows leave it out.

j_call | d_call | v_call | clone_size | cdr3_aa | cdr3_nt
TRBJ1-5 | . | TRBV7-2 | few | CASSLTRDNQPQHF | TGTGCCAGCAGTTTAACCCGGGACAACCAGCCCCAGCATTTT
TRBJ2-7 | TRBD1 | TRBV5-4 | once | CASSLGQGALVEQYF | TGTGCCAGCAGCTTGGGACAGGGGGCCCTTGTCGAGCAGTACTTC
TRBJ2-2 | TRBD1 | TRBV6-1 | once | CASKQGGNTGELFF | TGTGCCAGCAAACAGGGGGGGAACACCGGGGAGCTGTTTTTT
TRBJ1-6 | . | TRBV11-2 | . | CASSATGWVQNSPLHF | TGTGCCAGCAGCGCCACAGGTTGGGTTCAGAATTCACCCCTCCACTTT
TRBJ1-5 | TRBD1 | TRBV5-6 | few | CASSTGDSNQPQHF | TGTGCCAGCAGTACAGGGGATAGCAATCAGCCCCAGCATTTT
TRBJ1-6 | TRBD1 | TRBV15 | . | CATSATGGVVNSPLHF | TGTGCCACCAGCGCCACAGGGGGCGTAGTGAATTCACCCCTCCACTTT
TRBJ1-2 | TRBD1 | TRBV7-2 | . | CASSLGQGSGYTF | TGTGCCAGCAGCTTAGGACAGGGAAGTGGCTACACCTTC
TRBJ2-2 | . | TRBV6-5 | . | CAGCGGQNTGELFF | TGTGCCGGGTGTGGGGGACAGAACACCGGGGAGCTGTTTTTT
TRBJ2-6 | . | TRBV7-3 | . | CASSSGSSGANVLTF | TGTGCCAGCAGCTCCGGGAGCTCTGGGGCCAACGTCCTGACTTTC
TRBJ2-2 | . | TRBV27 | . | CASSPLRVGNTGELFF | TGTGCCAGCAGCCCACTGAGGGTCGGAAACACCGGGGAGCTGTTTTTT
TRBJ2-7 | TRBD2 | TRBV7-8 | . | CASSLAGDGYYEQYF | TGTGCCAGCAGCTTGGCGGGGGACGGATACTACGAGCAGTACTTC
TRBJ1-6 | . | TRBV27 | . | CASSLYAHQGNSPLHF | TGTGCCAGCAGTTTATATGCACACCAGGGGAATTCACCCCTCCACTTT
TRBJ1-2 | TRBD1 | TRBV6-1 | once | CASKGQGPNYGYTF | TGTGCCAGCAAAGGACAGGGTCCGAACTATGGCTACACCTTC
TRBJ1-2 | . | TRBV7-2 | . | CASSFRDIPPNGYTF | TGTGCCAGCAGCTTTCGAGACATTCCTCCAAATGGCTACACCTTC